This record looks at one TCR beta chain sequence and its context. Its antigen is still unknown. Qualities for individual bases were not recorded, and no much larger clone is one base off. This specimen belongs to a study of cytomegalovirus exposure and HLA in healthy donors (dated by TCRdb to the late 2010s). General notes on the study: An earlier analysis of some 600 of the donors reported about 300 Gb of sequence data and around 120 million unique TCR beta sequences obtained from about 179 million T cells. Roughly 300 gigabases of sequencing data and around 90 million unique TCR sequences made up an early release that covered some 640 HLA-typed donors. Of the roughly 410 genotyped donors, less than 85% were placed in the genetic ancestry cluster associated with self-reported Caucasian donors. The study aimed to test whether signatures of past pathogen exposure could be identified by cataloging public T cell receptors. The study profiled the T cell repertoires of fewer than 850 subjects by immunosequencing and related them to cytomegalovirus serostatus. Besides the first cohort of approximately 670 subjects, a separate validation cohort made up of roughly 130 different subjects was used. To predict cytomegalovirus infection status, the study combined high-throughput TCR immunosequencing, statistical association of individual TCRs with disease status, and machine learning. To study patterns of TCR occurrence, a later analysis re-analyzed previously published TCR beta repertoires from 650 to 750 donors and added high-resolution HLA genotyping. In the later analysis, no new phenotypic data were used to find candidate immune exposures; instead, reliance was placed on TCR beta sequences and their occurrence across donors. In an earlier analysis of roughly 540 of the donors, high-throughput TCR beta sequencing was used to judge whether each TCR beta V gene segment behaved as functional or pseudogenic. Donor age, sex, ethnicity and CMV serostatus were compiled together with the repertoire data. A later genetic analysis took genome-wide SNP genotypes for about 55% of the 666 donors and used that subset as a discovery cohort. Every repertoire in the discovery cohort had been generated on one and the same sequencing platform. HLA typing included class I and class II loci at four-digit resolution. The number of typed donors differed by locus: about 620-630 for A, B, C, DRB1 and DQB1; approximately 530 for DQA1; fewer than 610 for DPA1; and roughly 490 for DPB1. Several DR-DQ haplotypes were treated as single units for association and clustering because of strong linkage in the cohort. On average, roughly 250,000 unique TCR beta nucleotide sequences were sequenced per donor among more than 350 genotyped donors of the cohort, with around 19% of those sequences being non-productive. The research as a whole found: The 87-base-pair reads could not distinguish some IMGT-functional V segments, including TRBV6-2 and TRBV6-3, so those segments were excluded. Because some donors lacked HLA typing at each locus, the association tests relied only on the typed subset. In a later analysis, around 17,000 TCR beta sequences were associated with specific HLA alleles at a false discovery rate of 0.05. Across donors, most TCR sequences were observed very rarely, whereas some public TCRs were present in many individuals. In an earlier analysis of 587 of the donors, most TCR beta V segments appeared in productive rearrangements about 87% or about 30% of the time, broadly matching IMGT annotations. In a later analysis, HLA-associated TCR beta chains showed more clonal expansion and lower generation probabilities than non-associated chains that were equally common. Compared with the 666-donor mean, donors in an Asian-associated ancestry cluster had fewer N-insertions in productive TCRs, according to a later genetic analysis. Correlated functional status among segregating V segments might be attributable to linkage disequilibrium, but an unknown experimental factor could not be ruled out. A group of highly shared sequence variants was considered likely to be a technical artifact of the sequencing pipeline. In a later genetic analysis, a missense DCLRE1C variant was associated with V-gene and J-gene trimming of TCR beta chains, and the association was replicated in an independent cohort. In both the original and validation cohorts, the classifier was reported to diagnose cytomegalovirus status with high specificity and sensitivity. The authors suggested that the approach could potentially be generalized to other disease states and immunological phenotypes. A later analysis reported that several top co-occurrence clusters appeared linked to parvovirus B19, influenza, CMV and Epstein-Barr virus. Because counts were too low, seventeen rarely observed V segments, including chromosome 9 orphons, were left out of the earlier analysis of several hundred of the donors. The study listed 150 to 200 TCR beta chains as associated with cytomegalovirus. In a later analysis, the rate of TCR association differed among HLA loci, with DRB1 alleles having the most associated TCRs and HLA-C alleles having the fewest. Presence/absence analyses assumed roughly uniform sequencing depth across donors, an assumption that may not hold. Only TCR beta chains were sequenced in this cohort, and the absence of alpha or paired-chain data limited detectable features. A further reported finding was that TCR beta sequences accurately predicted the HLA-A and HLA-B alleles for most subjects in the first cohort. Strong co-occurrence of HLA alleles, especially DR and DQ, made assigning TCR associations to individual alleles difficult. In vitro tests confirmed that a few of the cytomegalovirus-associated TCR beta chains recognize cytomegalovirus antigens. A later analysis found that most CMV-associated TCR beta chains appeared HLA-restricted, with HLA associations seemingly driven largely by CMV exposure. For the cohort, immune exposure information was limited to CMV serostatus.

The cohort consisted of some 670 healthy bone marrow donors. Cohort members were all nominally healthy when sampled, although unrecorded immune exposures were likely present. The donor was CMV seronegative and belonged to the group of approximately 320 seronegative cohort members. A peripheral blood sample was collected from each donor, and TCR beta sequencing was performed on peripheral blood mononuclear cells. The Qiagen DNeasy Blood Extraction Kit was used to extract genomic DNA from the blood cell samples. Library generation was performed with the immunoSEQ multiplex PCR assay. For the multiplex PCR, a mixture combining 60 forward primers for TCR Vbeta segments and 13 reverse primers for TCR Jbeta segments was used. Amplification of the CDR3 region of rearranged TCR beta genes was performed with a multiplex PCR assay on genomic DNA. The Illumina HiSeq System was used to sequence the amplified TCR beta libraries as 87-base-pair reads. As for the original processing: A later analysis counted 65 million to 90 million unique TCR beta chains across the 690 or so repertoires, and 9 million to 14 million of these chains were shared by at least two donors. A nearest-neighbor algorithm error-corrected the raw reads and collapsed the reads into unique sequences, merging closely related sequences to remove PCR and sequencing errors. To assign V, D and J gene segments, CDR3 sequences were aligned to IMGT reference sequences. For a sequence to be retained, a match of at least six nucleotides to both a V gene segment and a J gene segment was required. Rearrangements were called productive when the CDR3 lacked stop codons and stayed in frame with V and J; all others were non-productive. Following IMGT convention, CDR3 was defined as the stretch from the second conserved V-encoded cysteine to the conserved J-encoded phenylalanine. Sequences without an unambiguous match to a single V gene segment were excluded from the earlier analysis of several hundred of the donors. In an earlier analysis of around 600 of the donors, V segments were called functional above 56.7% productive rearrangements and were called segregating when the between-donor standard deviation exceeded 5%. A statistical classification framework was built for diagnosing cytomegalovirus status from the catalog of TCR beta chain sequences. In a later analysis, V and J genes were assigned by comparing TCR nucleotide sequences against IMGT/GENE-DB human TR gene sequences. A later analysis assigned CDR3 sequences and most-parsimonious VDJ recombination scenarios with the TCRdist pipeline. In a later analysis, each TCR beta chain was defined by its CDR3 amino acid sequence together with its V-gene family, and reads without a unique V-gene family were excluded. To address suspected cross-contamination and a sequencing artifact, a later analysis removed approximately 600 highly shared, low-generation-probability nucleotide sequences. A later analysis calculated a clonal expansion index for each public chain from normalized within-repertoire ranks of inferred template counts. In a later analysis, generation probabilities were computed using a VDJ recombination model fitted to out-of-frame rearrangements, and the results were checked against IGoR. Hypergeometric tests were used in a later analysis to score TCR-TCR, TCR-HLA and TCR-CMV co-occurrence, with a repertoire-size bias correction applied to the TCR pairs. In a later analysis, false discovery rates were estimated by permuting HLA or CMV assignments 20 times. In a later analysis, co-occurring TCRs were grouped using DBSCAN, and TCRdist sequence similarity was added for clustering within HLA-allele-positive subsets. Repertoires with fewer than 30,000 or more than 120,000 public chains were left out of co-occurrence clustering, as were five repertoires with anomalous nucleotide sharing. TCRdb mirrors the immuneACCESS table, restricted to in-frame sequences. Some clones are absent from its copies; in checked studies, under half trace to an unresolved V gene, and the reason for the others is unknown. D and trimming were read from the DNA, whereas the V and J calls and clone size are those reported in that table. Here the sample has around 140,000 clones; roughly 79% occur a single time. Over 1.3% of the sample is taken by the ten largest.

From its cysteine to its phenylalanine, the CDR3 spans 17 amino acids. The DNA shown is the 51-base CDR3, in frame from base 1. The germline V gene gives CDR1 as MDHEN and CDR2 as SYDVKM. V is pruned by 8 bases and J by 9 bases, leaving 24 bases of the junction without a gene match. The sequence links TRBV28 to TRBJ2-7; TRBD1 aligns with 8 central bases. The TCR comes from a woman aged 40 to 50 in good health and CMV-seronegative. Sequenced input: PBMCs. The DNA reads as follows: TGTGCCAGCCACGAAACCAGGGGGCGAGTTCGTTTTCTCGGGCAGTACTTC. Its translation reads: CASHETRGRVRFLGQYF. The CDR3, completed at both ends by the reference TRBV28 and TRBJ2-7 genes, gives the full variable domain DVKVTQSSRYLVKRTGEKVFLECVQDMDHENMFWYRQDPGLGLRLIYFSYDVKMKEKGDIPEGYSVSREKKERFSLILESASTNQTSMYLCASHETRGRVRFLGQYFGPGTRLTVT.